Detailed here is one TCR beta chain. Per the germline V gene, CDR1 is SEHNR and CDR2 is FQNEAQ (reference sequence). The V and J ends lost 1 base and 0 bases, in that order; junction bases with no gene match: 5. CDR3 length equals 16 residues. These data are taken from a study of beta chain features in type 1 diabetes. Whole-study context: What patients shared with healthy donors was a similar profile of age, gender and cell yields.

Sequenced material consisted of expressed TCRB transcripts (all of the isolated RNA was reverse transcribed). The repertoire was sequenced with immunoSEQ multiplex PCR; TCRdb's copy has only in-frame clones and lacks some. The table includes roughly 140,000 clones, under 60% detected once. The source is a man aged 18 to 29 in good health. The chain is built from TRBV7-9 and TRBJ2-7; 8 bases align to TRBD2. Material for sequencing was Tregs from blood. The CDR3, as DNA: TGTGCCAGCAGCTTAGAGAGCGGGAGACGCTCCTACGAGCAGTACTTC. This translates into CASSLESGRRSYEQYF.